This T cell receptor beta chain was found in a study of cytomegalovirus exposure and HLA in healthy donors. PCR amplification relied on 60 Vbeta primers (plus 13 Jbeta primers). The repertoire was sequenced with immunoSEQ multiplex PCR; TCRdb's copy has only in-frame clones and lacks some. The sample yields roughly 120,000 clones, around 76% seen once. The CDR3 has 14 residues. With 4 bases removed from V and 0 bases from J, the gap between germline ends came to 8 bases. CDR1 is SGHRS and CDR2 is YFSETQ in the germline V gene. A word on this clone: Other nucleotide sequences in the sample specify the same CDR3.

This clonotype was obtained from a woman aged 55-69 years in good health and CMV-seropositive. The chain uses TRBV5-1 and TRBJ1-3, with D possibly being TRBD1 (5 bases). Material: PBMCs. CDR3 loop: CASSKGASGNTIYF. The CDR3 nucleotides are TGCGCCAGCAGCAAAGGGGCCTCTGGAAACACCATATATTTT. The variable domain in full, with the rest retrieved from reference TRBV5-1 and TRBJ1-3, is KAGVTQTPRYLIKTRGQQVTLSCSPISGHRSVSWYQQTPGQGLQFLFEYFSETQRNKGNFPGRFSGRQFSNSRSEMNVSTLELGDSALYLCASSKGASGNTIYFGEGSWLTVV.